There are many counts of the clone carrying this TCR beta chain. With 8 bases removed from V and 1 base from J, the gap between germline ends came to 19 bases. Germline V CDR1 and CDR2: MNHEY, SVGEGT. The CDR3 is made up of 16 amino acids. This entry comes from a study of glioma-infiltrating T cells. Using RNA template, CDR3s of TCR alpha and beta were amplified with iRepertoire arm-PCR. TCRdb passed the multiplex PCR reads through MiXCR, listing each CDR3 protein once. The table records fewer than 500,000 distinct CDR3 sequences, 41% of them present only once. The source is a human donor with low-grade glioma or glioblastoma, undergoing nonglioma brain surgery, or in good health (not recorded which). This chain joins TRBV6-2 or TRBV6-3 and TRBJ2-3; no reliable D call. Sequencing used glioma tissue, nonneoplastic brain tissue, or PBMCs (not recorded which). CDR3: CASSQPDGPRTDTQYF. CDR3 coding DNA: TGTGCCAGCTCCCAGCCCGACGGACCCCGCACAGATACGCAGTATTTT.